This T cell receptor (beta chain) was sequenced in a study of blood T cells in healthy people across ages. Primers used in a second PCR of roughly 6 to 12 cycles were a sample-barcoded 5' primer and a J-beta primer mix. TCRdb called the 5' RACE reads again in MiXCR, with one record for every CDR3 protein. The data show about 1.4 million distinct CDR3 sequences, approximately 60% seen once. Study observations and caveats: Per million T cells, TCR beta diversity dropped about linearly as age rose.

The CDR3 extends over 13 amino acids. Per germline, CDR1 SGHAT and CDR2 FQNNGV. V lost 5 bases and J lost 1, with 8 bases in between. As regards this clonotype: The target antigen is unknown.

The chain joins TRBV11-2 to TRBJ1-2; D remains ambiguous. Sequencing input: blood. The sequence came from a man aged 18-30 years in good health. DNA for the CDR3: TGTGCCAGCAGCCCGCTTAATAACTATGGCTACACCTTC. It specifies CASSPLNNYGYTF.